This TCR beta chain was recorded in a study of T cell changes during pregnancy in multiple sclerosis. CDR1 and CDR2 (germline): SNHLY, FYNNEI. There are 17 residues in the CDR3. V shed 4 bases and J 6 bases; nucleotides not matched to a gene: 11. Measured with immunoSEQ multiplex PCR; TCRdb has only the in-frame clones, and not every one. The table includes about 110,000 clones, 80% to 95% detected once. The specimen was peripheral blood, collected after pregnancy. The chain couples TRBV2 to TRBJ1-6; 8 nucleotides match TRBD1. This sequence was found in a female donor with multiple sclerosis, enrolled in a pregnancy study. The CDR3 DNA is TGTGCCAGCAGTGGTTTCGAAGCGGGACAGGCTAATTCACCCCTCCACTTT. Translated: CASSGFEAGQANSPLHF.